The 10 T cell receptor beta chains below come from one sample, sequenced in a study of blood T cell repertoires in COVID-19. Data came from immunoSEQ multiplex PCR; TCRdb stores just in-frame clones and leaves some out. Altogether roughly 210,000 clones are present, roughly 90% being singletons, with the ten largest covering roughly 1.7%. Sample: peripheral blood. The receptors stem from a man in his 70s with acute or convalescent COVID-19.

The J gene is TRBJ1-1, the V gene TRBV7-3, with D possibly TRBD1 on 6 matching bases. The CDR3 totals 14 residues. V shed 3 bases and J shed 4 bases, with 12 bases lying between them. Germline loops: CDR1 SGHTA, CDR2 FQGTGA. The CDR3 here is CASSFSARGTEAFF. CDR3 nucleotides: TGTGCCAGCAGCTTTTCCGCCAGGGGCACTGAAGCTTTCTTT.

The chain employs TRBV3-1 (or the pseudogene TRBV3-2) and TRBJ2-3, with unresolved D. Trimming took 4 bases from V and 5 from J, leaving 10 bases between them. Germline assignment: CDR1 LGHDT and CDR2 YNNKEL (reference sequence). This CDR3 has 13 amino acids. CDR3 DNA: TGTGCCAGCAGCCTCCCGGGTGGAGATACGCAGTATTTT. Translating gives CASSLPGGDTQYF.

The gene calls are TRBV7-6 and TRBJ2-3; 9 bases align to TRBD2. The V and J ends lost 3 bases and 6 bases, in that order; junction bases with no gene match: 7. The germline gives CDR1 SGHVS, CDR2 FNYEAQ. The CDR3 covers 15 residues. In nucleotides, the CDR3 is TGTGCCAGCAGCTTCTTCGCCCTAGCGGGGGATACGCAGTATTTT. Protein product: CASSFFALAGDTQYF.

V and J are TRBV12-5 and TRBJ2-7, with 11 bases that match TRBD2. The CDR3 consists of 17 residues. Per germline, CDR1 LGHNT and CDR2 FRNRAP. Trimming removed 2 bases from V and 3 bases from J; junction bases left unmatched: 9. CDR3 DNA sequence: TGTGCTAGTGGTTTGTCTTACGGGACTAGCGGCTTCTACGAGCAGTACTTC. The encoded protein is CASGLSYGTSGFYEQYF.

The rearrangement uses TRBV14 and TRBJ1-6; D might be TRBD1 (5 bases). Germline CDR1 SGHDN, CDR2 FVKESK. This CDR3 contains 14 residues. The germline V and J ends were trimmed by 4 bases and 7 bases, with 11 bases remaining between them. For the CDR3, the DNA is TGTGCCAGCAGCCGCGGGACGGGGAATTCACCCCTCCACTTT. Translation: CASSRGTGNSPLHF.

The chain carries TRBV2 and TRBJ1-4; possible D gene TRBD1, 5 bases. The CDR3 totals 14 residues. Germline V gene sequence: CDR1 SNHLY, CDR2 FYNNEI. V was shortened by 4 bases and J by 5 bases, with 11 bases between the two germline ends. CDR3 DNA: TGTGCCAGCAGTGGACAGACTCACAATGAAAAACTGTTTTTT. Translation gives CASSGQTHNEKLFF.

This rearrangement joins TRBV30 to TRBJ1-2; D is unresolved. Germline V gene lookup returns CDR1 GTSNPN and CDR2 SVGIG (reference sequence). The CDR3 is made up of 12 amino acids. Deletions cut 0 bases from V and 5 bases from J, with 7 bases between. CDR3 bases: TGTGCCTGGAGTGTATCGGGATATGGCTACACCTTC. This sequence encodes CAWSVSGYGYTF.

This rearrangement joins TRBV9 to TRBJ2-2; D uncertain. CDR1 is SGDLS and CDR2 is YYNGEE in the germline V gene. The CDR3 is 12 amino acids. V lost 0 bases and J 5 bases, leaving 2 bases between the germline ends. DNA of the CDR3: TGTGCCAGCAGCGTAGCTACCGGGGAGCTGTTTTTT. Translation: CASSVATGELFF. Variable domain in full (rest from reference TRBV9 and TRBJ2-2): DSGVTQTPKHLITATGQRVTLRCSPRSGDLSVYWYQQSLDQGLQFLIQYYNGEERAKGNILERFSAQQFPDLHSELNLSSLELGDSALYFCASSVATGELFFGEGSRLTVL.

This chain connects TRBV19 to TRBJ1-1; tentatively, D is TRBD1 (5 bases). CDR1 is LNHDA, CDR2 SQIVND, per germline (reference sequence). The CDR3 is 14 residues long. The V and J ends lost 2 bases and 4 bases respectively, with 11 bases between them. This chain's CDR3 is CASSILQGSTEAFF. The CDR3 DNA reads as TGTGCCAGTAGTATACTCCAGGGCTCCACTGAAGCTTTCTTT.

The chain employs TRBV19 and TRBJ1-2; D call uncertain. Trimming removed 1 base at V and 7 bases at J, with 7 bases between. Looked up from germline, CDR1 is LNHDA and CDR2 is SQIVND (reference sequence). The CDR3 runs to 12 residues. This CDR3 reads CASSIGQFGYTF. CDR3 nucleotides: TGTGCCAGTAGTATAGGCCAGTTTGGCTACACCTTC. Full variable domain (remainder filled in from reference TRBV19 and TRBJ1-2): DGGITQSPKYLFRKEGQNVTLSCEQNLNHDAMYWYRQDPGQGLRLIYYSQIVNDFQKGDIAEGYSVSREKKESFPLTVTSAQKNPTAFYLCASSIGQFGYTFGSGTRLTVV.